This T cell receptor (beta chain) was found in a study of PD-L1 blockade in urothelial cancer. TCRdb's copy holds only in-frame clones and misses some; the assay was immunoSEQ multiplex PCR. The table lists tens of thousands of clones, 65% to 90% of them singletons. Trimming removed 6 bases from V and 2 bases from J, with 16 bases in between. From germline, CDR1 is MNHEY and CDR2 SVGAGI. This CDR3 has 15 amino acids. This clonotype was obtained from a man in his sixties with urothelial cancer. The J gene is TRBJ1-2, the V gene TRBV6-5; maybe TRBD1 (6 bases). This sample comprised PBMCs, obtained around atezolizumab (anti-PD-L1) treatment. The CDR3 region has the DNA TGTGCCAGCAGGACTTCGCTAACAGGGAACTATGGCTACACCTTC. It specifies CASRTSLTGNYGYTF.